This T cell receptor (beta chain) appears in the sequencing data of a study of blood T cell repertoires in COVID-19. Germline V gene data show CDR1 as LNHNV and CDR2 as YYDKDF (reference sequence). The CDR3 is 16 residues long. V lost 3 bases and J lost 1, with 10 bases in between. TCRdb's table, derived via immunoSEQ multiplex PCR, lists solely in-frame clones and lacks some. The profile covers approximately 280,000 clones, with 85% appearing a single time and roughly 2.5% taken by the ten largest. The receptor was isolated from a woman aged 45-65 years who had recovered from COVID-19. The rearrangement joins TRBV15 to TRBJ2-6, with D unclear. Sample: PBMCs or T cells enriched from blood (not recorded which). CDR3 protein: CATSSSSMSGANVLTF. DNA of the CDR3: TGTGCCACCAGCAGCTCCTCTATGTCTGGGGCCAACGTCCTGACTTTC.